The 20 T cell receptor beta chains presented below share a single source sample, sequenced in a study of Graves' ophthalmopathy and Graves' hyperthyroidism. Investigators amplified TCR beta CDR3 regions from RNA transcripts. The authors performed first-round RT-PCR with HTBI primers and then a second-round multiplex PCR. TCRdb called the multiplex PCR reads again in MiXCR, with one record for every CDR3 protein. The sample has over 650,000 distinct CDR3 sequences; about 40% are singletons. Sequenced: peripheral blood. The receptors come from an adult man with Graves' ophthalmopathy.

This CDR3 is CASSSWTGAYNQPQHF. DNA of the CDR3: TGTGCCAGCAGTTCCTGGACAGGCGCCTACAATCAGCCCCAGCATTTT. The V call is TRBV2, the J call TRBJ1-5; 7 bases are shared with TRBD1. CDR3 length: 16 amino acids. V was pared by 5 bases and J by 3 bases, with 10 bases of the junction left unmatched. In germline, CDR1 is SNHLY, CDR2 FYNNEI.

As regards this clonotype: Given a much more abundant clone one base away, this may be a read error. J is TRBJ1-2 and V is TRBV2; a weak D match, TRBD1 (6 bases). The CDR3 loop spans 13 amino acids. V was shortened by 6 bases and J by 7 bases, with 15 bases between the two germline ends. CDR1 and CDR2 from the germline V gene are SNHLY and FYNNEI. In DNA, the CDR3 is TGTGCCAGCAGAAACAGGGCCCACTGTGGCTACACCTTC. As protein: CASRNRAHCGYTF. Filled out from reference TRBV2 and TRBJ1-2, the complete variable domain reads EPEVTQTPSHQVTQMGQEVILRCVPISNHLYFYWYRQILGQKVEFLVSFYNNEISEKSEIFDDQFSVERPDGSNFTLKIRSTKLEDSAMYFCASRNRAHCGYTFGSGTRLTVV.

The sample holds one count of this clonotype. The CDR3: CSAPYRDYGYTF. In nucleotides, the CDR3 is TGCAGTGCCCCCTACCGGGACTATGGCTACACCTTC. This sequence joins TRBV20-1 and TRBJ1-2; D ambiguous. The CDR3 is 12 amino acids. V was trimmed by 6 bases and J by 3 bases, leaving 11 bases between them. Germline V gene lookup returns CDR1 DFQATT and CDR2 SNEGSKA (reference sequence).

Ten or more counts support this clonotype. This rearrangement joins TRBV6-1 to TRBJ1-2; a possible D gene is TRBD1 (5 bases). V dropped 6 bases and J dropped 2 bases, with 13 bases sitting between them. The CDR3 extends over 14 amino acids. CDR1 is MNHNS, CDR2 SASEGT, per germline. Written as DNA, the CDR3 is TGTGCCAGCAGAACAGGTTCGCAAAACTATGGCTACACCTTC. Protein: CASRTGSQNYGYTF.

This chain joins TRBV10-3 and TRBJ2-5; 11 positions match TRBD2. V lost 11 bases to trimming and J lost 3 bases; unmatched junction nucleotides: 5. Germline V CDR1 and CDR2: ENHRY, SYGVKD. The CDR3 consists of 13 residues. This CDR3 reads CAGGLAGEETQYF. The CDR3 DNA reads TGTGCCGGCGGACTAGCGGGCGAAGAGACCCAGTACTTC.

The chain combines TRBV7-2 with TRBJ1-2; D is possibly TRBD1 (6 bases). V lost 6 bases to trimming and J lost 0 bases, with 20 bases between them. The CDR3 sequence is 17 residues long. Germline V lookup: CDR1 SGHTA, CDR2 FQGNSA. CDR3 sequence reads: CASRPPGGAEANYGYTF. The DNA for the CDR3 is TGTGCCAGCAGACCCCCCGGGGGCGCGGAAGCTAACTATGGCTACACCTTC.

The sample holds a few counts of this clonotype. This chain links TRBV25-1 with TRBJ1-2; 10 bases agree with TRBD1. The CDR3 loop spans 14 amino acids. CDR1 and CDR2 from the germline V gene are MGHDK and SYGVNS. Trimming took 6 bases from V and 4 from J; bases not matched to a gene: 5. Here the CDR3 DNA reads TGTGCCAGCAGAGCCGGGACAGGGGTCTATGGCTACACCTTC. This encodes CASRAGTGVYGYTF.

This CDR3 is CASSETGGRNEQYF. DNA of the CDR3: TGCGCCAGCAGTGAGACCGGGGGGCGGAACGAGCAGTACTTC. The chain has TRBV10-2 and TRBJ2-7, with D possibly being TRBD2 (7 bases). V was trimmed by 2 bases and J by 5 bases, leaving 13 bases between them. Germline V CDR1 and CDR2: WSHSY, SAAADI. This CDR3 spans 14 amino acids.

Ten or more counts support this clonotype. The chain combines TRBV10-2 with TRBJ2-5; 8 bases are shared with TRBD1. V shed 10 bases and J 5 bases; nucleotides not matched to a gene: 9. Germline lookup yields CDR1 WSHSY and CDR2 SAAADI. The CDR3 is 13 residues long. CDR3 nucleotide sequence: TGCGCCATCGGCAGGGGGCGCGCGGAGACCCAGTACTTC. This gives the protein CAIGRGRAETQYF.

This chain links TRBV9 with TRBJ1-5, with 9 nucleotides matching TRBD1. This CDR3 comprises 13 residues. J gave up 8 bases and V 7 bases, and 7 bases lay outside the gene matches. Germline CDR1 reads SGDLS; CDR2 reads YYNGEE. CDR3 region: CASSQGAMEPQHF. In nucleotides, the CDR3 is TGTGCCAGCTCACAGGGGGCCATGGAGCCCCAGCATTTT.

The chain joins TRBV29-1 to TRBJ1-2; the match to TRBD1 covers 7 bases. V was clipped by 8 bases and J by 2 bases; unmatched bases: 8. Germline assignment: CDR1 SQVTM and CDR2 ANQGSEA. The CDR3 covers 13 residues. Written as DNA, the CDR3 is TGCAGCCCCAGACAGGGCGAAAACTATGGCTACACCTTC. Protein product: CSPRQGENYGYTF.

This clonotype appeared many times. V is TRBV6-5 and J is TRBJ1-1; D is ambiguous. Trimming took off 6 bases at V and 1 base at J, with 9 bases between the two ends. The CDR3 sequence is 13 residues long. CDR1 and CDR2 from the germline V gene are MNHEY and SVGAGI. DNA for the CDR3: TGTGCCAGCAGCCACGACCAGAACACTGAAGCTTTCTTT. It is translated as CASSHDQNTEAFF.

This chain uses TRBV20-1 with TRBJ2-2; D is tentatively TRBD1 or TRBD2 (5 bases each). The germline CDR1 and CDR2 sequences are DFQATT and SNEGSKA (reference sequence). Trimming shortened V by 7 bases and J by 11 bases, and 26 bases separated the two germline ends. The CDR3 has 15 amino acids. CDR3 sequence (DNA): TGCAGTGTGCAGGCTCCAGCGGCAGGGAACAATGAGCTGTTTTTT. Protein: CSVQAPAAGNNELFF.

Note on this clonotype: The junction does not match germline at one end; this may be a read error. The chain is built from TRBV15 and TRBJ2-7; 12 bases match TRBD2. Germline values: CDR1 LNHNV, CDR2 YYDKDF (reference sequence). The CDR3 spans 14 residues. CDR3 DNA: TGTGCCAGCAGCCCCGGGACTAGCGGGCGCGAGCAGTACTTC. Its protein product is CASSPGTSGREQYF.

Concerning this clonotype: This CDR3 is missing its conserved last phenylalanine or tryptophan, likely due to a read error. The V and J genes are TRBV24-1 and TRBJ2-7; TRBD2 matches 13 bases. The CDR3 contains 16 residues. In germline, CDR1 is KGHDR, CDR2 SFDVKD. CDR3 residues: CASSSRGLAGSYEQYI. The CDR3, as DNA: TGTGCCAGCAGTTCCCGGGGACTAGCGGGATCTTACGAGCAGTACATC.

This clonotype appeared a few times. The gene calls are TRBV5-4 and TRBJ2-7; D gene ambiguous. Germline lookup yields CDR1 SGHNT and CDR2 YYREEE (reference sequence). The CDR3 runs to 13 residues. Trimming stripped 5 bases from V and 0 bases from J, with 9 bases between. CDR3 sequence reads: CASRNRSSYEQYF. The CDR3 nucleotides are TGTGCCAGCAGAAACAGATCCTCCTACGAGCAGTACTTC. The full variable domain, with the rest looked up from reference TRBV5-4 and TRBJ2-7, is ETGVTQSPTHLIKTRGQQVTLRCSSQSGHNTVSWYQQALGQGPQFIFQYYREEENGRGNFPPRFSGLQFPNYSSELNVNALELDDSALYLCASRNRSSYEQYFGPGTRLTVT.

There are many counts of this clonotype. The chain uses TRBV7-8 and TRBJ2-5, with D possibly being TRBD1 (6 bases). CDR1 is SGHVS and CDR2 is FQNEAQ in the germline V gene. The CDR3 loop spans 14 amino acids. V was shortened by 2 bases and J by 3 bases, with 10 bases between the two germline ends. In DNA, the CDR3 is TGTGCCAGCAGCTTAAGGGGGTCGGAAGAGACCCAGTACTTC. Its translation: CASSLRGSEETQYF.

About this clonotype: A much larger clone lies a single base off, so this may be a read error. The genes are TRBV2 and TRBJ2-2; 7 bases are a match to TRBD2. There are 15 residues in the CDR3. Per the germline V gene, CDR1 is SNHLY and CDR2 is FYNNEI. With V trimmed by 11 bases and J by 4 bases, 13 bases remained unmatched. The CDR3 coding sequence is TGTGCCGGCACAGAGAGGGAGGGAAGCACCGGGGAGCTGTTTTTT. Amino acid sequence: CAGTEREGSTGELFF.

The rearrangement joins TRBV29-1 to TRBJ2-6, with D uncertain. The CDR3 covers 15 residues. Germline-derived CDR1 and CDR2 are SQVTM and ANQGSEA. Trimming removed 4 bases from V and 0 bases from J, with 10 bases in between. As DNA, the CDR3 is TGCAGCGTTGGTCAGTCCGCCTCTGGGGCCAACGTCCTGACTTTC. Amino acid sequence: CSVGQSASGANVLTF.

Comment on this clonotype: Being one base from a much bigger clone, this may be a read error. CDR3 sequence reads: CASTRESNEQYF. DNA of the CDR3: TGTGCCAGCACGCGGGAGTCCAACGAGCAGTACTTC. The chain couples TRBV11-1 to TRBJ2-7; 7 bases agree with TRBD2. The CDR3 runs 12 residues. After removal of 7 bases from V and 5 bases from J, the junction contained 5 bases not matched to a gene. CDR1 is SGHAT and CDR2 is FQDESV in the germline V gene (reference sequence).